A single sample is the source of the 12 T cell receptor beta chains below, sequenced in a study of response to subunit inactivated influenza vaccine. TCRdb used MiXCR to reprocess the RT-PCR reads, holding one entry per CDR3 protein. The table records fewer than 600,000 distinct CDR3 sequences, under 8.5% of them present only once. This sample comprised PBMCs from blood, obtained about 24 months after vaccination. The receptors come from a man aged 50 to 75 who received an inactivated influenza vaccine.

The V and J genes are TRBV19 and TRBJ2-6; 8 nucleotides match TRBD1. Looked up from germline, CDR1 is LNHDA and CDR2 is SQIVND (reference sequence). CDR3 length: 14 amino acids. V gave up 10 bases and J gave up 2 bases; unmatched junction bases: 4. The CDR3 here is CATSTGAGANVLTF. CDR3 DNA sequence: TGTGCCACTTCGACAGGGGCTGGGGCCAACGTCCTGACTTTC.

This clonotype showed up many times. This chain uses TRBV29-1 with TRBJ2-3; D unresolved. V lost 6 bases and J lost 0, with 7 bases in between. The CDR3 has 12 residues. The germline V gene encodes CDR1 SQVTM and CDR2 ANQGSEA. The CDR3 nucleotides are TGCAGCGTAGAAAAAAGCACAGATACGCAGTATTTT. The encoded protein is CSVEKSTDTQYF.

This clonotype was seen only a few times. V usage is TRBV5-1 and J usage is TRBJ2-7; D may be TRBD1 (5 bases). V lost 0 bases, J lost 4 bases, and 17 bases lay in between. This CDR3 comprises 16 residues. Per germline, CDR1 SGHRS and CDR2 YFSETQ. CDR3 DNA: TGCGCCAGCAGCTTGGATCCGGGCAGGGCCGATTACGAGCAGTACTTC. This codes for CASSLDPGRADYEQYF.

The chain uses TRBV7-2 and TRBJ2-7; 9 bases fit TRBD1. Trimming at V came to 4 bases and at J to 3 bases, leaving 10 bases not matched to a gene. This CDR3 region has 16 residues. CDR1 and CDR2 (germline): SGHTA, FQGNSA. As DNA, the CDR3 is TGTGCCAGCAGCTCCCTCGGGACAGGGAGCATCTACGAGCAGTACTTC. As protein: CASSSLGTGSIYEQYF.

This clonotype has only a few counts. The chain carries TRBV20-1 and TRBJ1-3, with a weak D call TRBD1 (5 bases). Germline CDR1 is DFQATT and CDR2 is SNEGSKA (reference sequence). Trimming left V 3 bases short and J 0 bases short, with 18 bases between. This CDR3 spans 17 amino acids. The CDR3 reads CSASKGMVRGSGNTIYF. As DNA, the CDR3 is TGCAGTGCTAGTAAGGGGATGGTTCGCGGCTCTGGAAACACCATATATTTT.

This clonotype has ten or more counts. The V gene is TRBV7-2, the J gene TRBJ2-5; D is perhaps TRBD1 or TRBD2 (5 bases each). Germline CDR1 is SGHTA and CDR2 is FQGNSA. There are 14 residues in the CDR3. Trimming left V 4 bases short and J 5 bases short, with 14 bases between. The CDR3 is CASSSGPATETQYF. Here the CDR3 DNA reads TGTGCCAGCAGCTCGGGACCCGCTACGGAGACCCAGTACTTC.

This clonotype was observed many times. The CDR3 coding sequence is TGTGCCAGCAGTTTAGGACAGAATGAAAAACTGTTTTTT. It codes for CASSLGQNEKLFF. V and J are TRBV12-3 or TRBV12-4 and TRBJ1-4; D is possibly TRBD1 (5 bases). V dropped 1 base and J dropped 5 bases, with 5 bases sitting between them. CDR3 length: 13 residues.

In its sample, this clonotype was seen many times. V is TRBV5-1 and J is TRBJ2-3, with D perhaps assigned TRBD1 or TRBD2 (5 bases each). Trimming left V 5 bases short and J 2 bases short, with 12 bases between. This CDR3 contains 14 residues. Germline V gene lookup returns CDR1 SGHRS and CDR2 YFSETQ. CDR3 sequence reads: CASSGGADTDTQYF. DNA of the CDR3: TGCGCCAGCAGTGGGGGAGCGGACACAGATACGCAGTATTTT.

The V call is TRBV20-1, the J call TRBJ1-4, with D unclear. V was trimmed by 3 bases and J by 1 base, leaving 24 bases between them. Germline V gene lookup returns CDR1 DFQATT and CDR2 SNEGSKA (reference sequence). CDR3 length: 19 residues. This CDR3 is CSARPGFQFAVGTNEKLFF. The DNA for the CDR3 is TGCAGTGCTAGGCCCGGTTTCCAGTTTGCGGTTGGAACTAATGAAAAACTGTTTTTT.

The gene calls are TRBV2 and TRBJ1-1; TRBD1 aligns across 9 bases. The CDR3 is made up of 13 amino acids. Germline CDR1 reads SNHLY; CDR2 reads FYNNEI. V dropped 4 bases and J dropped 7; count of bases not matched to a gene: 4. CDR3 sequence: CASSADRGNEAFF. The CDR3 nucleotides read TGTGCCAGCAGTGCAGACAGGGGGAATGAAGCTTTCTTT.

In this sample, this clonotype turned up a few times. The CDR3 nucleotides read TGTGCCGCCCGGTGGGGGGGGGGCGATGAGCAGTTCTTC. It specifies CAARWGGGDEQFF. This rearrangement joins TRBV6-6 to TRBJ2-1; D is perhaps TRBD2 (7 bases). The CDR3 totals 13 residues. V shed 11 bases and J shed 8 bases, with 19 bases lying between them. Per germline, CDR1 MNHNY and CDR2 SVGAGI (reference sequence).

This chain joins TRBV20-1 and TRBJ1-5; tentatively, D is TRBD1 (5 bases). There are 18 residues in the CDR3. Per the germline V gene, CDR1 is DFQATT and CDR2 is SNEGSKA (reference sequence). V gave up 0 bases and J gave up 7 bases, with 25 bases separating them. CDR3 coding DNA: TGCAGTGCTAGAGACGCTACGAGGGGTAGTAGTGGCGGACAGCCCCAGCATTTT. Its translation is CSARDATRGSSGGQPQHF.